Below, 30 T cell receptor beta chains from the same sample are listed, as sequenced in a study of blood T cell repertoires in COVID-19. TCRdb's table, derived via immunoSEQ multiplex PCR, lists solely in-frame clones and lacks some. The sample records about 400,000 clones, roughly 90% being singletons. The sequenced material came from peripheral blood. Source of these receptors: a man between 40 and 49 years old with acute or convalescent COVID-19.

The chain's CDR3 is CSVPGLGNSEAFF. The CDR3 DNA reads TGCAGCGTTCCGGGACTAGGAAACTCTGAAGCTTTCTTT. This rearrangement joins TRBV29-1 to TRBJ1-1, with D tentatively TRBD1 (5 bases). The V gene lost 5 bases and the J gene lost 6 bases, with 16 bases spanning the gap. The CDR3 has 13 amino acids. Per the germline V gene, CDR1 is SQVTM and CDR2 is ANQGSEA.

V usage is TRBV3-1 (or the pseudogene TRBV3-2) and J usage is TRBJ2-7; TRBD2 matches 13 bases. J lost 3 bases, V lost 4 bases, and 6 bases had no gene match. In germline, CDR1 is LGHDT, CDR2 YNNKEL (reference sequence). The CDR3 contains 16 residues. Here the CDR3 reads CASSPMGLAGLYEQYF. The CDR3 DNA reads as TGTGCCAGCAGCCCTATGGGACTAGCGGGGCTCTACGAGCAGTACTTC.

This clone has just a few counts. The V gene is TRBV30, the J gene TRBJ1-5; maybe TRBD1 (5 bases). Germline lookup yields CDR1 GTSNPN and CDR2 SVGIG (reference sequence). The CDR3 extends over 14 amino acids. V was clipped by 4 bases and J by 5 bases, with 15 bases between them. CDR3 sequence reads: CAWNIGEGYQPQHF. CDR3 coding DNA: TGTGCCTGGAATATAGGGGAGGGATATCAGCCCCAGCATTTT. The variable domain in full, completed from reference TRBV30 and TRBJ1-5, reads SQTIHQWPATLVQPVGSPLSLECTVEGTSNPNLYWYRQAAGRGLQLLFYSVGIGQISSEVPQNLSASRPQDRQFILSSKKLLLSDSGFYLCAWNIGEGYQPQHFGDGTRLSIL.

The chain employs TRBV7-2 and TRBJ2-2, with D tentatively TRBD1 (6 bases). V lost 1 base and J 3 bases, leaving 9 bases between the germline ends. The CDR3 is 15 amino acids. Germline V gene data show CDR1 as SGHTA and CDR2 as FQGNSA. CDR3 sequence: CASSLGTVHTGELFF. The CDR3 nucleotides read TGTGCCAGCAGCTTAGGGACAGTGCACACCGGGGAGCTGTTTTTT.

The rearrangement uses TRBV12-3 or TRBV12-4 and TRBJ1-2, with a tentative D call TRBD1 (6 bases). This CDR3 has 13 residues. Between the trimmed V and J ends, which lost 8 bases and 7 bases, there was a span of 17 bases. CDR3 DNA: TGTGCCAGCGGCACCATACAGGGCACTGGCTACACCTTC. Its protein is CASGTIQGTGYTF.

This clone has a handful of counts. The chain combines TRBV10-3 with TRBJ1-1, with 10 bases that match TRBD1. This CDR3 has 15 residues. V was pared by 4 bases and J by 8 bases, with 10 bases of the junction left unmatched. CDR1 and CDR2 (germline): ENHRY, SYGVKD. The CDR3, as DNA: TGTGCCATCAGTGGGCCGGGACAGGGGTTGTCCGAAGCTTTCTTT. It codes for CAISGPGQGLSEAFF.

The chain combines TRBV4-2 with TRBJ2-1; 9 bases fit TRBD2. Looked up from germline, CDR1 is LGHNA and CDR2 is YNFKEQ. CDR3 size: 17 residues. V trimming: 0 bases; J trimming: 8 bases; junction bases outside the gene matches: 11. The CDR3 sequence is CASSQDLRREGIYEQFF. In DNA form, the CDR3 reads TGTGCCAGCAGCCAAGATCTCCGGCGGGAGGGAATTTATGAGCAGTTCTTC.

J is TRBJ1-2 and V is TRBV5-4; 9 positions match TRBD1. The CDR3 is 13 residues long. The trim removed 4 bases at V and 6 bases at J, leaving 4 bases unmatched. The V gene's germline CDR1 is SGHNT and CDR2 YYREEE (reference sequence). The CDR3 reads CASSRDRVDGYTF. CDR3 nucleotides: TGTGCCAGCAGCCGGGACAGGGTTGATGGCTACACCTTC.

This chain joins TRBV28 and TRBJ1-2; D may be TRBD1 (5 bases). The germline V gene encodes CDR1 MDHEN and CDR2 SYDVKM. V gave up 5 bases and J gave up 5 bases, with 21 bases separating them. CDR3 length: 16 residues. DNA for the CDR3: TGTGCCAGCAGTACCCCCGACGAGCAGGGCGTATATGGCTACACCTTC. Amino acids: CASSTPDEQGVYGYTF.

This chain connects TRBV5-6 to TRBJ1-1; 7 bases fit TRBD1. This CDR3 contains 14 residues. V was pared by 2 bases and J by 5 bases, with 6 bases of the junction left unmatched. Per germline, CDR1 SGHDT and CDR2 YYEEEE. For the CDR3, the DNA is TGTGCCAGCAGCTTACCGACAGGGAAAACTGAAGCTTTCTTT. It is translated as CASSLPTGKTEAFF.

This clone was observed a handful of times. V usage is TRBV5-4 and J usage is TRBJ2-3; tentatively, D is TRBD2 (6 bases). The germline V gene has CDR1 SGHNT and CDR2 YYREEE (reference sequence). The V gene lost 3 bases and the J gene lost 0 bases, with 11 bases spanning the gap. The CDR3 runs to 15 residues. CDR3 protein: CASSSIAASTDTQYF. Here the CDR3 DNA reads TGTGCCAGCAGCTCAATAGCGGCTAGCACAGATACGCAGTATTTT.

This chain links TRBV15 with TRBJ1-1; D gene unclear. The ends were cut back, 0 bases at V and 3 bases at J, with 8 bases in the middle. Germline lookup yields CDR1 LNHNV and CDR2 YYDKDF (reference sequence). The CDR3 totals 14 residues. The CDR3 here is CATSRDGGYTEAFF. DNA of the CDR3: TGTGCCACCAGCAGAGATGGAGGTTACACTGAAGCTTTCTTT. The full variable domain, rest sourced from reference TRBV15 and TRBJ1-1, is DAMVIQNPRYQVTQFGKPVTLSCSQTLNHNVMYWYQQKSSQAPKLLFHYYDKDFNNEADTPDNFQSRRPNTSFCFLDIRSPGLGDTAMYLCATSRDGGYTEAFFGQGTRLTVV.

The chain couples TRBV6-5 to TRBJ1-6, with TRBD1 as a possible D gene (5 bases). The V and J ends lost 6 bases and 3 bases respectively, with 9 bases between them. The CDR3 extends over 14 amino acids. CDR1 is MNHEY and CDR2 is SVGAGI in the germline V gene. The CDR3 loop is CASRAGGYNSPLHF. For the CDR3, the DNA is TGTGCCAGCAGAGCCGGGGGCTATAATTCACCCCTCCACTTT.

The chain employs TRBV7-6 and TRBJ2-1; 11 nucleotides match TRBD2. J was trimmed by 3 bases and V by 5 bases; bases with no gene match: 15. The V gene's germline CDR1 is SGHVS and CDR2 FNYEAQ. CDR3 length equals 19 residues. CDR3 amino acids: CASSHPGLAGGQLYNEQFF. The CDR3 DNA reads TGTGCCAGCAGCCACCCTGGGCTAGCGGGAGGCCAGCTCTACAATGAGCAGTTCTTC.

This chain uses TRBV11-2 with TRBJ1-4; D might be TRBD1 (5 bases). The germline gives CDR1 SGHAT, CDR2 FQNNGV. V was pared by 0 bases and J by 7 bases, with 18 bases between. The CDR3 has 17 residues. The CDR3 sequence: CASSLDAGMGFSEKLFF. For the CDR3, the DNA is TGTGCCAGCAGCTTAGACGCAGGGATGGGATTTAGTGAAAAACTGTTTTTT.

The V gene is TRBV18, the J gene TRBJ1-2; TRBD1 agrees at 10 bases. There are 14 residues in the CDR3. V lost 8 bases, J lost 2 bases, and 5 bases stayed unmatched. Germline values: CDR1 KGHSH, CDR2 LQKENI. CDR3 protein: CASRSGQGNYGYTF. The CDR3 DNA reads as TGTGCCAGCCGATCGGGACAGGGGAACTATGGCTACACCTTC.

On this clone: The conserved closing phenylalanine or tryptophan is absent in this CDR3, likely reflecting a read error. The limits of the CDR3 on the DNA are not certain, so only TCRdb's listed CDR3 is given. The chain has TRBV5-1 and TRBJ1-2; no check of the table's D call, TRBD1, against the DNA was made. The CDR3 comprises 13 residues, both ends counted. The germline gives CDR1 SGHRS, CDR2 YFSETQ. The chain's CDR3 is CASMIPGQGTPSL.

The rearrangement links TRBV6-2 or TRBV6-3 to TRBJ2-3; 11 bases map to TRBD1. V gave up 0 bases and J gave up 2 bases; unmatched junction bases: 7. The CDR3 extends over 18 amino acids. The germline CDR1 and CDR2 sequences are MNHEY and SVGEGT. The CDR3 reads CASSYSPTGQGATDTQYF. CDR3 sequence (DNA): TGTGCCAGCAGTTACTCCCCAACTGGACAGGGGGCCACAGATACGCAGTATTTT.

V and J are TRBV7-9 and TRBJ1-1, with TRBD1 matching 9 bases. The trim removed 5 bases at V and 1 base at J, leaving 5 bases unmatched. Germline values: CDR1 SEHNR, CDR2 FQNEAQ (reference sequence). This CDR3 contains 15 residues. The CDR3 DNA reads as TGTGCCAGCAGCCCCCGGGACAGGGCGAACACTGAAGCTTTCTTT. Amino acids: CASSPRDRANTEAFF.

The chain couples TRBV11-2 to TRBJ2-3; a possible D gene is TRBD1 (7 bases). The CDR3 spans 13 residues. Trimming shortened V by 5 bases and J by 7 bases, and 13 bases separated the two germline ends. Germline V gene data show CDR1 as SGHAT and CDR2 as FQNNGV. The CDR3 coding sequence is TGTGCCAGCAGCGTCTCAGGGGGGAATACGCAGTATTTT. Its protein is CASSVSGGNTQYF. Complete variable domain (other parts from reference TRBV11-2 and TRBJ2-3): EAGVAQSPRYKIIEKRQSVAFWCNPISGHATLYWYQQILGQGPKLLIQFQNNGVVDDSQLPKDRFSAERLKGVDSTLKIQPAKLEDSAVYLCASSVSGGNTQYFGPGTRLTVL.

V usage is TRBV6-5 and J usage is TRBJ1-1, with D perhaps matching TRBD1 (5 bases). Germline V gene sequence: CDR1 MNHEY, CDR2 SVGAGI. CDR3 length: 14 amino acids. V lost 8 bases, J lost 4 bases, and 17 bases lay in between. CDR3 in DNA: TGTGCCAGCCTCCGGAGCGGGGGAGCCACTGAAGCTTTCTTT. Residues: CASLRSGGATEAFF.

This clone was observed once. The rearrangement uses TRBV5-4 and TRBJ2-5; 10 bases are shared with TRBD1. The junction had 0 bases not matched to a gene; V was cut back by 4 bases and J by 9 bases. This CDR3 has 11 residues. Germline lookup yields CDR1 SGHNT and CDR2 YYREEE (reference sequence). The CDR3 protein is CASSGTGAQYF. The CDR3 DNA reads TGTGCCAGCAGCGGGACAGGGGCCCAGTACTTC.

The chain is built from TRBV18 and TRBJ2-3; 11 positions match TRBD1. The V gene end was trimmed by 4 bases and the J gene end by 2 bases; junction bases not matched to a gene: 5. Germline V gives CDR1 KGHSH, CDR2 LQKENI. The CDR3 has 16 residues. CDR3 in DNA: TGTGCCAGCTCACGCCGGGACAGGGGGAACACAGATACGCAGTATTTT. The encoded protein is CASSRRDRGNTDTQYF.

The genes are TRBV19 and TRBJ2-7, with 10 bases identical to TRBD1. After removal of 3 bases from V and 3 bases from J, the junction contained 5 bases not matched to a gene. Germline V CDR1 and CDR2: LNHDA, SQIVND (reference sequence). The CDR3 runs to 15 residues. CDR3 protein: CASSIFGTGDYEQYF. CDR3 coding DNA: TGTGCCAGTAGTATCTTTGGGACAGGGGACTACGAGCAGTACTTC.

This clone was recorded only once. J is TRBJ1-2 and V is TRBV7-3, with D possibly matching TRBD1 (5 bases). The ends were cut back, 9 bases at V and 0 bases at J, with 11 bases in the middle. Germline V gene sequence: CDR1 SGHTA, CDR2 FQGTGA. This CDR3 region has 13 residues. As DNA, the CDR3 is TGTGCCAGTGGGATGGGGCCTAACTATGGCTACACCTTC. It codes for CASGMGPNYGYTF.

As to this clone: The same CDR3 can be traced to other DNA sequences in this sample. This chain uses TRBV5-1 with TRBJ2-3, with 14 bases aligning to TRBD2. This CDR3 comprises 16 residues. V gave up 3 bases and J gave up 3 bases; unmatched junction bases: 3. The germline V gene has CDR1 SGHRS and CDR2 YFSETQ. CDR3 protein: CASSSRLAGGTDTQYF. CDR3 sequence (DNA): TGCGCCAGCAGCTCCCGACTAGCGGGGGGGACAGATACGCAGTATTTT.

The chain recombines TRBV7-9 with TRBJ2-3, with 13 nucleotides matching TRBD2. The CDR3 consists of 16 residues. Per germline, CDR1 SEHNR and CDR2 FQNEAQ (reference sequence). The trim removed 5 bases at V and 2 bases at J, leaving 4 bases unmatched. The CDR3 DNA is TGTGCCAGCAGCGATGGACTAGCGGGGGTCACAGATACGCAGTATTTT. Its protein product is CASSDGLAGVTDTQYF.

The chain has TRBV14 and TRBJ2-1; TRBD2 is a possible D gene (5 bases). Germline-derived CDR1 and CDR2 are SGHDN and FVKESK. CDR3 length: 13 amino acids. Trimming removed 1 base from V and 9 bases from J, with 10 bases in between. This CDR3 is CASSQALTTEQFF. The CDR3 DNA sequence: TGTGCCAGCAGCCAAGCGCTGACTACTGAGCAGTTCTTC.

V gene TRBV7-3 combines with J gene TRBJ2-2, with 10 bases fitting TRBD2. Germline-derived CDR1 and CDR2 are SGHTA and FQGTGA. The CDR3 covers 19 residues. The J segment lost 0 bases and the V segment lost 5 bases, leaving 12 bases of the junction unmatched. CDR3 region: CASSPRVGLAKANTGELFF. The CDR3 nucleotides read TGTGCCAGCAGCCCCCGGGTGGGACTAGCGAAAGCGAACACCGGGGAGCTGTTTTTT. Combining the CDR3 with reference TRBV7-3 and TRBJ2-2 gives the whole variable domain GAGVSQTPSNKVTEKGKYVELRCDPISGHTALYWYRQSLGQGPEFLIYFQGTGAADDSGLPNDRFFAVRPEGSVSTLKIQRTERGDSAVYLCASSPRVGLAKANTGELFFGEGSRLTVL.

Only a few counts were recorded for this clone. This chain joins TRBV19 and TRBJ2-7, with D possibly being TRBD2 (5 bases). The V gene's germline CDR1 is LNHDA and CDR2 SQIVND (reference sequence). The V and J ends lost 5 bases and 3 bases respectively, with 11 bases between them. The length of the CDR3 is 13 residues. CDR3: CASSLGRDYEQYF. CDR3 sequence (DNA): TGTGCCAGTAGTCTGGGGAGAGACTACGAGCAGTACTTC.